This T cell receptor (beta chain) derives from a study of brain metastases from non-small cell lung cancer. Sequencing was performed with immunoSEQ multiplex PCR; in TCRdb, only in-frame clones are kept and a portion is missing. Found here are roughly 920 clones, 86% of them singletons; the top ten hold roughly 7%. This clone appeared a single time. This sequence originates from a donor older than 35 with non-small cell lung cancer. The source material was tumor-adjacent normal tissue.

The CDR3, as DNA: TGTGCCAGCAGCCCCCCCAGGGCCAACACTGAAGCTTTCTTT. It encodes CASSPPRANTEAFF. The chain combines TRBV5-4 with TRBJ1-1; TRBD1 is a possible D gene (5 bases). The CDR3 covers 14 residues. V lost 4 bases and J 2 bases, leaving 12 bases between the germline ends. CDR1 SGHNT and CDR2 YYREEE come from the germline V gene (reference sequence).